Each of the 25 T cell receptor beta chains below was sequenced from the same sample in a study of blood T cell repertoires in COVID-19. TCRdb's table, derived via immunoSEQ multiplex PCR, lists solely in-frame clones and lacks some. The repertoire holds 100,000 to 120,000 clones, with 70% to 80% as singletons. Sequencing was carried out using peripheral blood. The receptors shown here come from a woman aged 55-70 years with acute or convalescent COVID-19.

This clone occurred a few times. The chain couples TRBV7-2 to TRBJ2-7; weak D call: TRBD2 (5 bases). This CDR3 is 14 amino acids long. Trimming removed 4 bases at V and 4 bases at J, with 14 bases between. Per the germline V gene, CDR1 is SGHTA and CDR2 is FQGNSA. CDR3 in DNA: TGTGCCAGCAGCTATGGATCCGGGGTTTACGAGCAGTACTTC. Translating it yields CASSYGSGVYEQYF.

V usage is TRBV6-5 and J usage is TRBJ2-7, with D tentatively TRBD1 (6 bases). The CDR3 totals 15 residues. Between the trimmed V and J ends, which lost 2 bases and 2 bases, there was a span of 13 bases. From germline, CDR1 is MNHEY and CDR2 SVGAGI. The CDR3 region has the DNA TGTGCCAGCAGTTACGGCTCAGGGGCTACCTACGAGCAGTACTTC. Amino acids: CASSYGSGATYEQYF.

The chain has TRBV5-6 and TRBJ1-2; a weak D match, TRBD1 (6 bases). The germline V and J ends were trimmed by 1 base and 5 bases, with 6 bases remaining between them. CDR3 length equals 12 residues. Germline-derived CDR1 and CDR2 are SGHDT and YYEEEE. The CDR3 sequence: CASSLRGYGYTF. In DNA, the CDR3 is TGTGCCAGCAGCTTGAGGGGGTATGGCTACACCTTC.

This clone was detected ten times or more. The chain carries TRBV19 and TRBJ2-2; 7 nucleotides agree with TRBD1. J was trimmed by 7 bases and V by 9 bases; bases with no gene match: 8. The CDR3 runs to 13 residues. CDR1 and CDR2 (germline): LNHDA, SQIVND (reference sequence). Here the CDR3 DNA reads TGTGCCAGCGGGACAGCCAATAGCGGGGAGCTGTTTTTT. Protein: CASGTANSGELFF.

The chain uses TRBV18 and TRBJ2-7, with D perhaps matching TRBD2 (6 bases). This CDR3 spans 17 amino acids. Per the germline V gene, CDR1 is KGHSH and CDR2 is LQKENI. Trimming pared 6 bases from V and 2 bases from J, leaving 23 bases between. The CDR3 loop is CASSQQPGVDYPYEQYF. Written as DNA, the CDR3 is TGTGCCAGCTCGCAACAACCCGGAGTGGACTATCCCTACGAGCAGTACTTC.

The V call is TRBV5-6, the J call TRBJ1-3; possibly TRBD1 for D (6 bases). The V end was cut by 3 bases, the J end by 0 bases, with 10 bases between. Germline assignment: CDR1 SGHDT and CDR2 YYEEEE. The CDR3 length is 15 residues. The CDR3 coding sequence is TGTGCCAGCAGCTGGACAGCAAGCTCTGGAAACACCATATATTTT. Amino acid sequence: CASSWTASSGNTIYF.

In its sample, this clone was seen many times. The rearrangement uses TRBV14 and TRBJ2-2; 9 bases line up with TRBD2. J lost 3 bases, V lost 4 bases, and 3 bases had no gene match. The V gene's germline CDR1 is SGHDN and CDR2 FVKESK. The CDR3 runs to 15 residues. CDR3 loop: CASSRGGAYTGELFF. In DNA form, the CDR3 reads TGTGCCAGCAGCCGCGGGGGGGCCTACACCGGGGAGCTGTTTTTT.

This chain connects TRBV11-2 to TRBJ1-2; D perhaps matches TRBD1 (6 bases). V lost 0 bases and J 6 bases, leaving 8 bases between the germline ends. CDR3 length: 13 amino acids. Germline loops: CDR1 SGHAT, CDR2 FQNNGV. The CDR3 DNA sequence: TGTGCCAGCAGCTTAGACAGGGGCAATGGCTACACCTTC. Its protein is CASSLDRGNGYTF.

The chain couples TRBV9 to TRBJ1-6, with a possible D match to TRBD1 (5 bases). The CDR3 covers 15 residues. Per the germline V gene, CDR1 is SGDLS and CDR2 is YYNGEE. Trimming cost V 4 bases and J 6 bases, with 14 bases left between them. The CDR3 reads CASSPSPGSNSPLHF. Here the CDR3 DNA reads TGTGCCAGCAGCCCAAGCCCAGGGTCTAATTCACCCCTCCACTTT.

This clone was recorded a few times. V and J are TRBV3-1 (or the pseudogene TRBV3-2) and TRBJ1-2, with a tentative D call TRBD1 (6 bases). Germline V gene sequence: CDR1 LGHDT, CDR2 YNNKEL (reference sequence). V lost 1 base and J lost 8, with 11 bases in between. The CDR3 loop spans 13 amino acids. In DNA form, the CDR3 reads TGTGCCAGCAGCCAAGGGTCGACAGGCGGCTACACCTTC. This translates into CASSQGSTGGYTF.

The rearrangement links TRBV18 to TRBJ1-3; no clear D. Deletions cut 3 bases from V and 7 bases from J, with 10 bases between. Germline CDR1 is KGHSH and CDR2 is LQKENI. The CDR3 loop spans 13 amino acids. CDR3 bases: TGTGCCAGCTCACCCCCCTCCCTTAACACCATATATTTT. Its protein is CASSPPSLNTIYF.

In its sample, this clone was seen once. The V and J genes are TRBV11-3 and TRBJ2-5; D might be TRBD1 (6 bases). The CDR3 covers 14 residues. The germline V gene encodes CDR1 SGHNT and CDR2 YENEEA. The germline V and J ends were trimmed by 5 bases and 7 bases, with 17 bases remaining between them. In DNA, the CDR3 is TGTGCCAGCAGCGATCCCCGGGAAGGGGGGACCCAGTACTTC. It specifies CASSDPREGGTQYF.

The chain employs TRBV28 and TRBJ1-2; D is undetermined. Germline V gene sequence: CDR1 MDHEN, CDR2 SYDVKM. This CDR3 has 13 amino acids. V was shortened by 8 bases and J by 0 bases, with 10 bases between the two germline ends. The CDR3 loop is CASWTAANYGYTF. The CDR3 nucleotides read TGTGCCAGCTGGACTGCTGCTAACTATGGCTACACCTTC.

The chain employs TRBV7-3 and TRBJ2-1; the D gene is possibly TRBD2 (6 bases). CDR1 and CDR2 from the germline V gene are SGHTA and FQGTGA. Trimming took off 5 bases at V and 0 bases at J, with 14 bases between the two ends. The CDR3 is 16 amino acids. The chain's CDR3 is CASSPGAGSSYNEQFF. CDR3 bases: TGTGCCAGCAGCCCCGGGGCCGGGAGCTCCTACAATGAGCAGTTCTTC.

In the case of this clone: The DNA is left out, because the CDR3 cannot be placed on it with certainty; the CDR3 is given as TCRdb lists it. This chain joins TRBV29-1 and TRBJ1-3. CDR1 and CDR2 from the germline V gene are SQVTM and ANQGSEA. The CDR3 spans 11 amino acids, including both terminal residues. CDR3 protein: CSVGFGSVRNF.

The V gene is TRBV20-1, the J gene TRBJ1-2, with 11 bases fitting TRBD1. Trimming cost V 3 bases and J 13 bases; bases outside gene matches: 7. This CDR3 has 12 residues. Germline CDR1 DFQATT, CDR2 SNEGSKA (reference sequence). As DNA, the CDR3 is TGCAGTGCTAGTCCGGACAGGGGGCTTTTCACCTTC. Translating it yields CSASPDRGLFTF.

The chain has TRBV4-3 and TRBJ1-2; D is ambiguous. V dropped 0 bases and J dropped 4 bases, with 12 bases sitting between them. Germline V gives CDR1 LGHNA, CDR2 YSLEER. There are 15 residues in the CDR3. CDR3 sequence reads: CASSQDRSAFYGYTF. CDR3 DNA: TGCGCCAGCAGCCAAGACAGGTCCGCGTTCTATGGCTACACCTTC.

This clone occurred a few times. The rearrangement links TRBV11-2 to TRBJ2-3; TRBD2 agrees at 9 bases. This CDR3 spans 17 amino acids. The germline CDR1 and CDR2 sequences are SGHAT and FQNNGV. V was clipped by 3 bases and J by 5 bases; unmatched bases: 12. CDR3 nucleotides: TGTGCCAGCAGCTTCGTAGGCGGGGGGGCCGGGGGAGATACGCAGTATTTT. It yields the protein CASSFVGGGAGGDTQYF.

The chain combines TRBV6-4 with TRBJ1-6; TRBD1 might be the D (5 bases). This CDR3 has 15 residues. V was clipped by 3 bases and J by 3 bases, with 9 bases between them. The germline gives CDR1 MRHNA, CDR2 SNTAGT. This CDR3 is CASSEVDSYNSPLHF. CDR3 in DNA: TGTGCCAGCAGTGAGGTCGACAGCTATAATTCACCCCTCCACTTT.

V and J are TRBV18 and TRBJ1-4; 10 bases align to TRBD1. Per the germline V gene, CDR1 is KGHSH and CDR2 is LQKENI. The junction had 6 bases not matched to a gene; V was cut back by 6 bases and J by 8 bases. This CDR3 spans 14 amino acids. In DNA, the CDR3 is TGTGCCAGCTCCCCGACAGGGGGCTTCGAAAAACTGTTTTTT. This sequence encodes CASSPTGGFEKLFF.

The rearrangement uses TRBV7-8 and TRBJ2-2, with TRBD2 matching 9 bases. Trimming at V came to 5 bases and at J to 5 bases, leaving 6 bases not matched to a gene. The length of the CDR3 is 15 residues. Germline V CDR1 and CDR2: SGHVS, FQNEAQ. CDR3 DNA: TGTGCCAGCAGCCATAGCGGGGGCCGGACCGGGGAGCTGTTTTTT. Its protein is CASSHSGGRTGELFF.

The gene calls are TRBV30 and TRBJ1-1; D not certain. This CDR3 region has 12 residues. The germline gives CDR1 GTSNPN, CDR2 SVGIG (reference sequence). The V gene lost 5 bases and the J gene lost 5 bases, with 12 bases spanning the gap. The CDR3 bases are TGTGCCTGGGGGAGGGCGGGGACTGAAGCTTTCTTT. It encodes CAWGRAGTEAFF.

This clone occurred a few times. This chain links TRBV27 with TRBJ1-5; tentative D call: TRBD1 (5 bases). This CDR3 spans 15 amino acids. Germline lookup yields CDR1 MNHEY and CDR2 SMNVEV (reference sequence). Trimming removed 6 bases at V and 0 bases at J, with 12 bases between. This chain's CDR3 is CASRSGPFSNQPQHF. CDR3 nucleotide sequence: TGTGCCAGCAGGTCAGGGCCCTTTAGCAATCAGCCCCAGCATTTT.

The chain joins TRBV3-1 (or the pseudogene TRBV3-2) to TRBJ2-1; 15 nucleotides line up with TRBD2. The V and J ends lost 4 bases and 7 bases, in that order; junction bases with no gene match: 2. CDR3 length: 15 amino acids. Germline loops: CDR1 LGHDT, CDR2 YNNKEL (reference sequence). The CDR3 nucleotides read TGTGCCAGCAGCCCAGGACTAGCGGGGGGGAATGAGCAGTTCTTC. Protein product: CASSPGLAGGNEQFF.

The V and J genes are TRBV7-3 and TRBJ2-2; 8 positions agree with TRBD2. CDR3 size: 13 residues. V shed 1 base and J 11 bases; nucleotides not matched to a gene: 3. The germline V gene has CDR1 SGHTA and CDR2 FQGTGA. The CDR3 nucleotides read TGTGCCAGCAGCTTAAACGCGGGGGGTGAGCTGTTTTTT. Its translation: CASSLNAGGELFF.